What follows are 31 T cell receptor beta chains derived from one specimen sequenced in a study of T-cell reconstitution after alpha-beta-depleted transplantation in children. Unique molecular identifiers were used to barcode this TCRbeta library. One entry per CDR3 protein results from TCRdb running MiXCR on the PCR reads. The profile covers hundreds of thousands of distinct CDR3 sequences, with roughly 15% appearing a single time and 35% to 50% taken by the ten largest. Source: PBMCs, mostly from graft donor cells, taken 360 days after TCRalphabeta/CD19-depleted stem cell transplant. Receptors originate from a male patient between 2 and 10 years old who had a stem cell transplant for acute lymphoblastic leukemia, so the T cells may come from the graft donor.

The chain couples TRBV2 to TRBJ1-3; D gene uncertain. There are 12 residues in the CDR3. Trimming took off 3 bases at V and 4 bases at J, with 4 bases between the two ends. In germline, CDR1 is SNHLY, CDR2 FYNNEI. The CDR3: CASSEGGNTIYF. CDR3 coding DNA: TGTGCCAGCAGTGAGGGCGGAAACACCATATATTTT.

The chain's CDR3 is CASSDLGNQPQHF. The CDR3 coding sequence is TGTGCCAGCAGTGACTTGGGGAATCAGCCCCAGCATTTT. This chain joins TRBV12-3 or TRBV12-4 and TRBJ1-5; D is uncertain. V lost 5 bases, J lost 4 bases, and 9 bases lay in between. This CDR3 comprises 13 residues.

The chain is built from TRBV7-8 and TRBJ2-1; TRBD2 agrees at 12 bases. Germline-derived CDR1 and CDR2 are SGHVS and FQNEAQ. There are 17 residues in the CDR3. The V gene end was trimmed by 5 bases and the J gene end by 6 bases; junction bases not matched to a gene: 11. The CDR3 DNA reads as TGTGCCAGCAGCCCTGTGCCTAGCGGGGGGGCAGGCAATGAGCAGTTCTTC. Protein product: CASSPVPSGGAGNEQFF.

In this sample, this clonotype turned up a few times. The genes are TRBV11-2 and TRBJ2-7; D unclear. V was trimmed by 3 bases and J by 0 bases, leaving 18 bases between them. The CDR3 runs 17 residues. Germline V gene sequence: CDR1 SGHAT, CDR2 FQNNGV. The CDR3 DNA reads as TGTGCCAGCAGCTTTAGGAGTAGGGCTATAAGCTCCTACGAGCAGTACTTC. It yields the protein CASSFRSRAISSYEQYF.

This clonotype was detected a few times. The genes are TRBV9 and TRBJ2-1; 8 nucleotides match TRBD2. Germline trimming cut 4 bases from V and 0 bases from J; bases unmatched to any gene: 12. This CDR3 is built from 18 residues. Looked up from germline, CDR1 is SGDLS and CDR2 is YYNGEE. The CDR3 DNA reads TGTGCCAGCAGCTCCAGAGCGGGGGTTCCTAGCTCCTACAATGAGCAGTTCTTC. This gives the protein CASSSRAGVPSSYNEQFF.

This clonotype was counted a few times. This chain joins TRBV24-1 and TRBJ2-7, with D maybe TRBD2 (5 bases). The germline V gene encodes CDR1 KGHDR and CDR2 SFDVKD. The CDR3 covers 18 residues. V was cut by 9 bases and J by 3 bases, with 29 bases left in between. The CDR3 nucleotides are TGTGCCACCGAGGGCCCCAACGCAAGAGCGGCTTCCCACTACGAGCAGTACTTC. Translation gives CATEGPNARAASHYEQYF.

This clonotype was counted a few times. CDR3 sequence (DNA): TGCGCCAGCAGGGAGGGGACGCCAGAAGCTTTCTTT. It specifies CASREGTPEAFF. The chain has TRBV5-1 and TRBJ1-1; D may be TRBD1 (5 bases). The CDR3 contains 12 residues. Germline CDR1 reads SGHRS; CDR2 reads YFSETQ. Trimming left V 5 bases short and J 8 bases short, with 13 bases between.

This clonotype has only a few counts. The gene calls are TRBV6-2 or TRBV6-3 and TRBJ1-5, with 10 bases identical to TRBD1. CDR1 is MNHEY and CDR2 is SVGEGT in the germline V gene. The CDR3 consists of 20 residues. The ends lost 2 bases at V and 2 bases at J; junction bases unmatched: 15. The CDR3 region has the DNA TGTGCCAGCAGTTACCCGGCAGGGACAGGGGACGGTCTTGGCAATCAGCCCCAGCATTTT. Its translation is CASSYPAGTGDGLGNQPQHF.

This clonotype was recorded a few times. This chain uses TRBV27 with TRBJ2-5; D is tentatively TRBD1 or TRBD2 (6 bases each). Germline-derived CDR1 and CDR2 are MNHEY and SMNVEV (reference sequence). CDR3 length equals 15 residues. Trimming took 3 bases from V and 2 from J, leaving 13 bases between them. CDR3 bases: TGTGCCAGCAGTTTTTCGGGGGCTGGGCAAGAGACCCAGTACTTC. This sequence encodes CASSFSGAGQETQYF.

This clonotype was seen a few times. The chain couples TRBV4-3 to TRBJ2-1, with D perhaps matching TRBD1 (5 bases). The CDR3 sequence is 15 residues long. Germline CDR1 is LGHNA and CDR2 is YSLEER. The ends were cut back, 7 bases at V and 7 bases at J, with 20 bases in the middle. CDR3 loop: CASTQSPGRPNEQFF. The DNA for the CDR3 is TGCGCCAGCACCCAGAGTCCAGGGCGTCCGAATGAGCAGTTCTTC.

A single count supports this clonotype. Possible read error: a much larger clone is one base away. The genes are TRBV12-3 or TRBV12-4 and TRBJ1-5; D possibly corresponds to TRBD1 (6 bases). CDR3 length equals 16 residues. The CDR3 loop reads CATSTTGLPWDQPQHF. CDR3 nucleotide sequence: TGTGCCACCAGTACTACAGGGTTGCCTTGGGATCAGCCCCAGCATTTT.

This clonotype turned up a few times. The junction departs from the called germline gene at one end, perhaps through a read error. This rearrangement joins TRBV6-2 or TRBV6-3 to TRBJ2-7, with D perhaps TRBD1 (5 bases). Germline CDR1 MNHEY, CDR2 SVGEGT. The CDR3 covers 12 residues. The CDR3 DNA reads as TGTGCCACCAGTGACAGTCCCTACGAGCAGTACTTC. It is translated as CATSDSPYEQYF.

The chain has TRBV12-3 or TRBV12-4 and TRBJ2-7; no definite D call. This CDR3 has 11 amino acids. V lost 6 bases, J lost 5 bases, and 8 bases lay in between. CDR3 nucleotide sequence: TGTGCCAGCAGGCTACTCGACGAGCAGTACTTC. Translated, it gives CASRLLDEQYF.

This clonotype was seen a handful of times. This sequence joins TRBV5-1 and TRBJ1-1, with TRBD1 as a possible D gene (5 bases). V was shortened by 5 bases and J by 3 bases, with 20 bases between the two germline ends. Germline assignment: CDR1 SGHRS and CDR2 YFSETQ. This CDR3 contains 16 residues. Here the CDR3 DNA reads TGCGCCAGCAGTGAGGGTCGGGGCTGGTTGGACACTGAAGCTTTCTTT. Translation: CASSEGRGWLDTEAFF. Using reference TRBV5-1 and TRBJ1-1 for the parts outside the CDR3, the full variable domain is KAGVTQTPRYLIKTRGQQVTLSCSPISGHRSVSWYQQTPGQGLQFLFEYFSETQRNKGNFPGRFSGRQFSNSRSEMNVSTLELGDSALYLCASSEGRGWLDTEAFFGQGTRLTVV.

This clonotype was detected only a few times. The J gene is TRBJ2-5, the V gene TRBV20-1, with TRBD2 matching over 7 bases. The CDR3 covers 13 residues. After removal of 5 bases from V and 2 bases from J, the junction contained 5 bases not matched to a gene. CDR1 and CDR2 (germline): DFQATT, SNEGSKA (reference sequence). CDR3 in amino acids: CSAEPREQETQYF. The CDR3 nucleotides are TGCAGTGCTGAGCCGCGGGAGCAAGAGACCCAGTACTTC.

A few counts support this clonotype. This chain joins TRBV5-6 and TRBJ2-1; weak D call: TRBD1 (6 bases). The V end was cut by 6 bases, the J end by 2 bases, with 18 bases between. The CDR3 consists of 16 residues. CDR1 and CDR2 (germline): SGHDT, YYEEEE. CDR3 amino acids: CASILIQGNPYNEQFF. The CDR3 DNA reads TGTGCCAGCATCCTTATACAGGGTAACCCCTACAATGAGCAGTTCTTC.

This clonotype has just a few counts. The chain has TRBV6-1 and TRBJ2-5; TRBD1 might be the D (6 bases). This CDR3 has 15 residues. Trimming shortened V by 5 bases and J by 1 base, and 14 bases separated the two germline ends. From germline, CDR1 is MNHNS and CDR2 SASEGT. The CDR3: CASSTLTGPQETQYF. CDR3 DNA: TGTGCCAGCAGTACCCTGACAGGTCCCCAAGAGACCCAGTACTTC.

The chain recombines TRBV10-2 with TRBJ2-3; 7 nucleotides match TRBD1. Germline V gene sequence: CDR1 WSHSY, CDR2 SAAADI. The length of the CDR3 is 16 residues. V lost 0 bases, J lost 4 bases, and 7 bases stayed unmatched. The CDR3 bases are TGCGCCAGCAGTGAGTCGGACAGGACCTCCGCAGATACGCAGTATTTT. Amino acids: CASSESDRTSADTQYF.

J is TRBJ2-1 and V is TRBV19; perhaps TRBD2 as D (7 bases). The CDR3 totals 11 residues. The germline V and J ends were trimmed by 11 bases and 8 bases, with 13 bases remaining between them. CDR1 LNHDA and CDR2 SQIVND come from the germline V gene (reference sequence). In nucleotides, the CDR3 is TGTGCCTCCCGCGGGGGCGATGAGCAGTTCTTC. Its translation: CASRGGDEQFF.

This clonotype came up a few times. The V and J genes are TRBV7-2 and TRBJ2-7, with 8 bases lining up with TRBD1. This CDR3 is 16 amino acids long. V dropped 5 bases and J dropped 4; count of bases not matched to a gene: 13. CDR1 is SGHTA, CDR2 FQGNSA, per germline. The CDR3 region is CASSIRTGLIRYEQYF. In nucleotides, the CDR3 is TGTGCCAGCAGCATACGGACAGGGCTCATTCGGTACGAGCAGTACTTC.

This clonotype was counted only a few times. The V call is TRBV20-1, the J call TRBJ2-3; a possible D gene is TRBD1 (7 bases). Germline values: CDR1 DFQATT, CDR2 SNEGSKA (reference sequence). Trimming took off 0 bases at V and 2 bases at J, with 15 bases between the two ends. The CDR3 is 16 amino acids. The CDR3 is CSARDRRGPITDTQYF. For the CDR3, the DNA is TGCAGTGCTAGAGATAGGAGGGGGCCTATCACAGATACGCAGTATTTT.

For this clonotype: A much larger clone sits a single nucleotide away, making a read error possible. The CDR3 DNA follows: TGTGCCAGCAGCTTGGTGAGAACCAACGAGCAGTACTTC. It is translated as CASSLVRTNEQYF. The chain is built from TRBV7-2 and TRBJ2-7; D ambiguous. Per the germline V gene, CDR1 is SGHTA and CDR2 is FQGNSA. The CDR3 runs 13 residues. The V end was cut by 3 bases, the J end by 5 bases, with 11 bases between.

This clonotype was seen ten or more times. The rearrangement joins TRBV2 to TRBJ2-3, with 7 bases matching TRBD1. Germline values: CDR1 SNHLY, CDR2 FYNNEI. The CDR3 loop spans 14 amino acids. Germline trimming cut 6 bases from V and 3 bases from J; bases unmatched to any gene: 6. In DNA, the CDR3 is TGTGCCAGCAGCGGACAGGCAGGGACAGATACGCAGTATTTT. Protein sequence: CASSGQAGTDTQYF.

This chain links TRBV12-3 or TRBV12-4 with TRBJ2-3, with D possibly TRBD2 on 6 matching bases. CDR3 length: 15 residues. Trimming removed 3 bases at V and 0 bases at J, with 10 bases between. The CDR3, as DNA: TGTGCCAGCAGTTTTCGGGGGACTAGCACAGATACGCAGTATTTT. Translating it yields CASSFRGTSTDTQYF.

This clonotype was counted between two and nine times. The chain uses TRBV13 and TRBJ1-6; the D is unclear. The V end lost 2 bases, the J end lost 7 bases, and 12 bases lay between the germline ends. The CDR3 extends over 15 amino acids. The germline V gene encodes CDR1 PRHDT and CDR2 FYEKMQ (reference sequence). The CDR3 DNA reads as TGTGCCAGCAGCTTACATGATCGAATGAATTCACCCCTCCACTTT. Its translation: CASSLHDRMNSPLHF.

The rearrangement uses TRBV5-1 and TRBJ2-5; D gene unclear. The CDR3 is 14 amino acids. Germline-derived CDR1 and CDR2 are SGHRS and YFSETQ. Trimming took off 1 base at V and 5 bases at J, with 12 bases between the two ends. The CDR3 nucleotides read TGCGCCAGCAGCTTGACACCGCCCCGGGAGACCCAGTACTTC. This translates into CASSLTPPRETQYF. The entire variable domain, with the rest obtained from reference TRBV5-1 and TRBJ2-5, is as follows: KAGVTQTPRYLIKTRGQQVTLSCSPISGHRSVSWYQQTPGQGLQFLFEYFSETQRNKGNFPGRFSGRQFSNSRSEMNVSTLELGDSALYLCASSLTPPRETQYFGPGTRLLVL.

Regarding this clonotype: A much larger clone lies one base from this, so it may be a read error. This chain links TRBV24-1 with TRBJ2-5, with D unclear. Per germline, CDR1 KGHDR and CDR2 SFDVKD. The CDR3 has 17 amino acids. CDR3 nucleotide sequence: TGTGCCAGCAGTGGATCTCGCAAGACTGAAAATCAAGAGACCCAGTACTTC. This translates into CASSGSRKTENQETQYF.

At least ten counts were recorded for this clonotype. The chain carries TRBV27 and TRBJ2-1; 11 bases match TRBD2. From germline, CDR1 is MNHEY and CDR2 SMNVEV (reference sequence). The CDR3 totals 15 residues. Trimming cost V 5 bases and J 7 bases; bases outside gene matches: 7. In nucleotides, the CDR3 is TGTGCCAGCAGTCACGGGACTAGCGGAAGGAATGAGCAGTTCTTC. Encoded protein: CASSHGTSGRNEQFF.

The J gene is TRBJ1-5, the V gene TRBV19; TRBD1 agrees at 7 bases. The CDR3 is 18 amino acids. Germline CDR1 and CDR2: LNHDA and SQIVND (reference sequence). The V segment lost 4 bases and the J segment 1 base; nucleotides outside the gene matches: 13. CDR3 coding DNA: TGTGCCAGTAGTAGAAGACAGGGTCAGGCAATCAGCAATCAGCCCCAGCATTTT. Translation: CASSRRQGQAISNQPQHF.

CDR3 residues: CSARDTGTSQYEQYF. The CDR3 nucleotides read TGCAGTGCTAGAGATACCGGGACATCACAATACGAGCAGTACTTC. The chain carries TRBV20-1 and TRBJ2-7, with a possible D match to TRBD1 (6 bases). Germline values: CDR1 DFQATT, CDR2 SNEGSKA (reference sequence). V lost 0 bases and J lost 4, with 16 bases in between. This CDR3 is 15 amino acids long.

This clonotype has only a few counts. V and J are TRBV2 and TRBJ1-4, with TRBD1 as a possible D gene (6 bases). CDR3 length equals 14 residues. Germline lookup yields CDR1 SNHLY and CDR2 FYNNEI. V lost 6 bases to trimming and J lost 7 bases, with 15 bases between them. CDR3: CASSLGHKGEKLFF. CDR3 sequence (DNA): TGTGCCAGCAGCCTGGGACACAAGGGTGAAAAACTGTTTTTT.